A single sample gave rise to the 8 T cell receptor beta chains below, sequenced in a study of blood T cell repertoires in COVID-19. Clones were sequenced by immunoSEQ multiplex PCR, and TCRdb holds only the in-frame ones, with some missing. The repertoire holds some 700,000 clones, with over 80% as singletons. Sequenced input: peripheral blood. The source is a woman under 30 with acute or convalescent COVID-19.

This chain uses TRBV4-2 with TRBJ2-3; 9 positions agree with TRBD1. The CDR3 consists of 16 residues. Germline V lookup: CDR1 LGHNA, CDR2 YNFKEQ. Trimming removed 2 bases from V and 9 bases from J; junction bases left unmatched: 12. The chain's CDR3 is CASSQSGTGSRSTQYF. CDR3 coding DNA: TGTGCCAGCAGCCAATCCGGGACAGGGTCGCGTAGCACGCAGTATTTT.

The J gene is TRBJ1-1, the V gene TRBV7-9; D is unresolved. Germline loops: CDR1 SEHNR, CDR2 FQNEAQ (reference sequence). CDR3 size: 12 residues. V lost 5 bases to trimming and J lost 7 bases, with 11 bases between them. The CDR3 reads CASSDGLYEAFF. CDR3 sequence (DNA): TGTGCCAGCAGCGATGGACTTTATGAAGCTTTCTTT.

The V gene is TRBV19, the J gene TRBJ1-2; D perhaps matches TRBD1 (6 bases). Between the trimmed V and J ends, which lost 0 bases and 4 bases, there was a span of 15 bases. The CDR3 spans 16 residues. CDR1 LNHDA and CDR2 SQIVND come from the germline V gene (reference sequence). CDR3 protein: CASSIEGDTNLYGYTF. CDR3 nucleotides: TGTGCCAGTAGTATAGAGGGGGACACTAACCTCTATGGCTACACCTTC.

The CDR3 region has the DNA TGTGCCAGCAGCTTACAGGGTCAGCCCCAGCATTTT. Translated: CASSLQGQPQHF. This sequence joins TRBV7-9 and TRBJ1-5; D is possibly TRBD1 (5 bases). Looked up from germline, CDR1 is SEHNR and CDR2 is FQNEAQ (reference sequence). V lost 2 bases to trimming and J lost 6 bases, with 5 bases between them. The CDR3 sequence is 12 residues long.

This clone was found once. CDR3 sequence: CATKGSRGVWPQHF. In DNA, the CDR3 is TGTGCCACCAAGGGTTCCAGGGGTGTATGGCCCCAGCATTTT. This rearrangement joins TRBV6-5 to TRBJ1-5; TRBD1 might be the D (6 bases). Trimming left V 10 bases short and J 9 bases short, with 22 bases between. Germline V gene sequence: CDR1 MNHEY, CDR2 SVGAGI. The CDR3 contains 14 residues.

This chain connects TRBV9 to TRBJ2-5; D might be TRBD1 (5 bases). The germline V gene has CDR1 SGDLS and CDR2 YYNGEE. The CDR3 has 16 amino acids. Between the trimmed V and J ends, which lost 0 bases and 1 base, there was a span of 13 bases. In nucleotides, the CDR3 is TGTGCCAGCAGCGTAGAGCCCAGGGCGAGCCAAGAGACCCAGTACTTC. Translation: CASSVEPRASQETQYF.

The CDR3 here is CATARSSYEQYF. CDR3 sequence (DNA): TGTGCCACGGCTAGAAGCTCCTACGAGCAGTACTTC. The rearrangement uses TRBV7-9 and TRBJ2-7, with D hard to call. The CDR3 length is 12 residues. Germline CDR1 SEHNR, CDR2 FQNEAQ (reference sequence). V lost 10 bases and J 0 bases, leaving 10 bases between the germline ends.

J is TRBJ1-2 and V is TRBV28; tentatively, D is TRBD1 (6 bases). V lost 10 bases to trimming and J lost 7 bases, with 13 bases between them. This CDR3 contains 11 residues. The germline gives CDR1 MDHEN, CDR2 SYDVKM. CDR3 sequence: CATTNRAGYTF. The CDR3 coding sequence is TGTGCCACCACGAACAGGGCTGGCTACACCTTC.